These 22 T cell receptor beta chains were all obtained from the same sample, sequenced in a study of blood T cells in healthy people across ages. Together with a sample-barcoded 5' primer, a J-beta primer mix was included in a second PCR lasting roughly 6 to 12 cycles. One entry per CDR3 protein, called by TCRdb with MiXCR from the 5' RACE reads. The sample includes some 320,000 distinct CDR3 sequences, 25% to 30% of them seen just once. The specimen sequenced was blood. The receptors come from a woman aged 70 to 79 in good health.

This clonotype showed up many times. The CDR3: CASSLQGLGANVLTF. CDR3 DNA sequence: TGTGCCAGCAGTCTCCAGGGTCTTGGGGCCAACGTCCTGACTTTC. The J gene is TRBJ2-6, the V gene TRBV28, with D perhaps matching TRBD1 (5 bases). The CDR3 length is 15 residues. The germline V gene encodes CDR1 MDHEN and CDR2 SYDVKM. Trimming removed 5 bases at V and 3 bases at J, with 11 bases between.

This clonotype has at least ten counts. The chain uses TRBV10-2 and TRBJ2-5; tentative D call: TRBD2 (5 bases). V lost 8 bases, J lost 1 base, and 11 bases lay in between. Germline CDR1 reads WSHSY; CDR2 reads SAAADI. The CDR3 sequence is 13 residues long. The CDR3 sequence is CASGVTSQETQYF. The CDR3 bases are TGCGCCAGCGGGGTAACTAGCCAAGAGACCCAGTACTTC.

J is TRBJ2-7 and V is TRBV6-5; D is possibly TRBD1 (5 bases). V lost 2 bases to trimming and J lost 2 bases, with 10 bases between them. CDR3 length: 14 residues. CDR1 is MNHEY and CDR2 is SVGAGI in the germline V gene. CDR3 region: CASSYDSPPYEQYF. As DNA, the CDR3 is TGTGCCAGCAGTTACGACAGTCCCCCCTACGAGCAGTACTTC.

V and J are TRBV28 and TRBJ2-5; 9 bases fit TRBD2. The DNA end is a closer match to TRBJ2-7, so the J assignment may be wrong. The V gene's germline CDR1 is MDHEN and CDR2 SYDVKM. This CDR3 comprises 12 residues. CDR3: CATHSGRVEQYF. CDR3 coding DNA: TGTGCCACCCATAGCGGGAGAGTCGAGCAGTACTTC.

The sample holds many counts of this clonotype. The chain has TRBV7-3 and TRBJ1-1; a possible D gene is TRBD1 (5 bases). This CDR3 comprises 13 residues. In germline, CDR1 is SGHTA, CDR2 FQGTGA. V was pared by 5 bases and J by 1 base, with 8 bases between. The CDR3 nucleotides are TGTGCCAGCAGCGTACAGGAGAACACTGAAGCTTTCTTT. Translation: CASSVQENTEAFF.

This clonotype was found many times. At one of its ends the junction is not consistent with the germline gene, which may arise from a read error. This sequence joins TRBV5-1 and TRBJ2-2; TRBD1 might be the D (6 bases). The CDR3 is 15 residues long. Germline V gene lookup returns CDR1 SGHRS and CDR2 YFSETQ. The CDR3 sequence: CASTLDTGRTGELFF. Written as DNA, the CDR3 is TGCGCCAGCACCTTGGACACAGGGCGCACCGGGGAGCTGTTTTTT. Full variable domain (outside the CDR3, taken from reference TRBV5-1 and TRBJ2-2): KAGVTQTPRYLIKTRGQQVTLSCSPISGHRSVSWYQQTPGQGLQFLFEYFSETQRNKGNFPGRFSGRQFSNSRSEMNVSTLELGDSALYLCASTLDTGRTGELFFGEGSRLTVL.

CDR3: CASSPGGEKLFF. In DNA, the CDR3 is TGTGCCAGCTCACCGGGAGGAGAAAAACTGTTTTTT. The chain uses TRBV18 and TRBJ1-4, with D unclear. CDR1 is KGHSH and CDR2 is LQKENI in the germline V gene. The V end was cut by 3 bases, the J end by 8 bases, with 7 bases between. This CDR3 is built from 12 residues.

The rearrangement links TRBV27 to TRBJ1-5, with 7 bases identical to TRBD1. V shed 5 bases, J shed 11 bases, and the junction held 12 bases outside the gene matches. Germline CDR1 and CDR2: MNHEY and SMNVEV (reference sequence). CDR3 length: 14 amino acids. The CDR3 DNA reads TGTGCCAGCAGTACCACGACAGGGTTTTTGACCCAGCATTTT. It encodes CASSTTTGFLTQHF.

This sequence joins TRBV7-8 and TRBJ1-2, with D possibly TRBD1 on 5 matching bases. This CDR3 region has 13 residues. Germline V CDR1 and CDR2: SGHVS, FQNEAQ. Trimming stripped 3 bases from V and 6 bases from J, with 11 bases between. In DNA, the CDR3 is TGTGCCAGCAGCTTGGGGCAGAACCATGGCTACACCTTC. This codes for CASSLGQNHGYTF. Filled out from reference TRBV7-8 and TRBJ1-2, the complete variable domain reads GAGVSQSPRYKVAKRGQDVALRCDPISGHVSLFWYQQALGQGPEFLTYFQNEAQLDKSGLPSDRFFAERPEGSVSTLKIQRTQQEDSAVYLCASSLGQNHGYTFGSGTRLTVV.

This clonotype was seen a handful of times. The chain joins TRBV27 to TRBJ2-7; 8 positions agree with TRBD1. In germline, CDR1 is MNHEY, CDR2 SMNVEV (reference sequence). CDR3 size: 14 residues. V shed 5 bases, J shed 5 bases, and the junction held 8 bases outside the gene matches. The CDR3 coding sequence is TGTGCCAGCAGTCCCACGGGACAGGCTAACGAGCAGTACTTC. It specifies CASSPTGQANEQYF.

The table lists this clonotype with a count of one. The chain combines TRBV20-1 with TRBJ2-7, with 11 nucleotides matching TRBD1. The CDR3 covers 17 residues. Germline V CDR1 and CDR2: DFQATT, SNEGSKA (reference sequence). The CDR3 region is CRHGQGARSGDSYEQYF. Written as DNA, the CDR3 is TGCAGACACGGACAGGGGGCTCGTAGCGGGGACTCCTACGAGCAGTACTTC.

V is TRBV20-1 and J is TRBJ2-5; TRBD1 aligns across 8 bases. The CDR3 sequence is 15 residues long. Per germline, CDR1 DFQATT and CDR2 SNEGSKA (reference sequence). V lost 1 base, J lost 5 bases, and 9 bases stayed unmatched. CDR3: CSARAKDREWETQYF. For the CDR3, the DNA is TGCAGTGCTAGAGCAAAGGACAGGGAATGGGAGACCCAGTACTTC.

The chain combines TRBV4-1 with TRBJ2-4; D is ambiguous. V was pared by 1 base and J by 0 bases, with 4 bases between. This CDR3 comprises 14 residues. CDR1 is MGHRA, CDR2 YSYEKL, per germline. The CDR3: CASSQGLAKNIQYF. The CDR3 bases are TGCGCCAGCAGCCAAGGACTAGCCAAAAACATTCAGTACTTC.

The table lists this clonotype with many counts. The CDR3 region has the DNA TGTGCCAGCAGCCCTCAGGGGAGCAATCAGCCCCAGCATTTT. Amino acids: CASSPQGSNQPQHF. The rearrangement joins TRBV18 to TRBJ1-5; tentative D call: TRBD1 (6 bases). The V end lost 8 bases, the J end lost 1 base, and 12 bases lay between the germline ends. This CDR3 has 14 residues. Germline loops: CDR1 KGHSH, CDR2 LQKENI.

This sequence joins TRBV9 and TRBJ2-1; a weak D match, TRBD2 (6 bases). CDR1 is SGDLS, CDR2 YYNGEE, per germline. V was shortened by 0 bases and J by 2 bases, with 9 bases between the two germline ends. The CDR3 consists of 15 residues. The CDR3 loop is CASSVAGEAYNEQFF. The CDR3 region has the DNA TGTGCCAGCAGCGTAGCGGGAGAAGCCTACAATGAGCAGTTCTTC. The full variable domain, with the rest looked up from reference TRBV9 and TRBJ2-1, is DSGVTQTPKHLITATGQRVTLRCSPRSGDLSVYWYQQSLDQGLQFLIQYYNGEERAKGNILERFSAQQFPDLHSELNLSSLELGDSALYFCASSVAGEAYNEQFFGPGTRLTVL.

This chain links TRBV6-5 with TRBJ2-1, with D tentatively TRBD2 (5 bases). V was pared by 6 bases and J by 5 bases, with 17 bases between. CDR1 is MNHEY, CDR2 SVGAGI, per germline. The CDR3 has 15 residues. CDR3 sequence (DNA): TGTGCCAGCAGCTACAATTGGAAGGGAGACAATGAGCAGTTCTTC. This sequence encodes CASSYNWKGDNEQFF.

J is TRBJ1-5 and V is TRBV28; D is unclear. The ends were cut back, 10 bases at V and 4 bases at J, with 11 bases in the middle. The CDR3 consists of 12 residues. Germline assignment: CDR1 MDHEN and CDR2 SYDVKM. CDR3 nucleotides: TGTGCCACGTCGGAGGTTAATCAGCCCCAGCATTTT. This translates into CATSEVNQPQHF.

The V gene is TRBV12-3 or TRBV12-4, the J gene TRBJ1-1; 9 nucleotides line up with TRBD1. The CDR3 has 16 residues. J was trimmed by 1 base and V by 5 bases; bases with no gene match: 8. CDR3 nucleotides: TGTGCCAGCAGTCCCGGGACAGGGAGGGGGAACACTGAAGCTTTCTTT. Translated: CASSPGTGRGNTEAFF.

This rearrangement joins TRBV6-5 to TRBJ2-7; D is undetermined. The V gene lost 0 bases and the J gene lost 1 base, with 13 bases spanning the gap. CDR3 length: 16 amino acids. Germline CDR1 reads MNHEY; CDR2 reads SVGAGI. The CDR3 here is CASSYSFSRQSYEQYF. The CDR3 DNA reads TGTGCCAGCAGTTACTCCTTTTCCAGGCAATCCTACGAGCAGTACTTC.

This clonotype was seen a handful of times. The chain is built from TRBV3-1 and TRBJ2-4; perhaps TRBD1 as D (6 bases). V lost 1 base and J lost 0, with 10 bases in between. The CDR3 runs to 16 residues. CDR1 LGHDT and CDR2 YNNKEL come from the germline V gene (reference sequence). The CDR3 protein is CASSQARGLAKNIQYF. As DNA, the CDR3 is TGTGCCAGCAGCCAAGCCAGGGGCCTAGCCAAAAACATTCAGTACTTC.

There are a few counts of this clonotype. This chain links TRBV20-1 with TRBJ2-3; 11 nucleotides line up with TRBD2. The CDR3 is made up of 13 amino acids. V lost 5 bases, J lost 3 bases, and 1 base stayed unmatched. The V gene's germline CDR1 is DFQATT and CDR2 SNEGSKA (reference sequence). This CDR3 reads CSAGTSGTDTQYF. The CDR3, as DNA: TGCAGTGCTGGGACTAGCGGTACAGATACGCAGTATTTT.

CDR3: CASSTGTGDQPQHF. The CDR3, as DNA: TGTGCCAGTAGTACAGGGACAGGGGATCAGCCCCAGCATTTT. The V and J genes are TRBV19 and TRBJ1-5, with 10 bases lining up with TRBD1. The CDR3 covers 14 residues. V trimming: 4 bases; J trimming: 5 bases; junction bases outside the gene matches: 2. Germline V CDR1 and CDR2: LNHDA, SQIVND (reference sequence).